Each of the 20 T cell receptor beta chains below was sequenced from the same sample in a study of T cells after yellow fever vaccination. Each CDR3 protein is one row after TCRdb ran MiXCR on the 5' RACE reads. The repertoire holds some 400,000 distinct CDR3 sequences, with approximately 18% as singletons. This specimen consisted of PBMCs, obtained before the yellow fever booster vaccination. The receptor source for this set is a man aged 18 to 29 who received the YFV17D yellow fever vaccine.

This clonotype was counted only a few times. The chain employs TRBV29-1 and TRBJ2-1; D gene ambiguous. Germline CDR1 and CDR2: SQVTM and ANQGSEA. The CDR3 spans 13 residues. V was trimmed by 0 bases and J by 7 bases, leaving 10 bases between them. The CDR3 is CSVEDATWNEQFF. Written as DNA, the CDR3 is TGCAGCGTTGAAGATGCCACTTGGAATGAGCAGTTCTTC.

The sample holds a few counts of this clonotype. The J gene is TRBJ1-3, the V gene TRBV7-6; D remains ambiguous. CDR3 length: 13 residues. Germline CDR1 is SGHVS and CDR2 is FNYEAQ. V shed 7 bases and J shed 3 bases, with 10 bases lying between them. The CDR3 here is CASIPRNGNTIYF. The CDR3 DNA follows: TGTGCCAGCATCCCCCGGAATGGAAACACCATATATTTT.

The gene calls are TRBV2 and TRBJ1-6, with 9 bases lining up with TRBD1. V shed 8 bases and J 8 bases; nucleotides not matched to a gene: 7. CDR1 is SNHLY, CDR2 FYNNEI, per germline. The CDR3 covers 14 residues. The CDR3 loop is CASGLDRGDSPLHF. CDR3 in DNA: TGTGCCAGCGGCTTGGACAGGGGAGATTCACCCCTCCACTTT.

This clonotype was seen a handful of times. The CDR3 reads CASRRQGNEKLFF. The CDR3 DNA follows: TGTGCCAGCAGAAGACAGGGGAATGAAAAACTGTTTTTT. This chain links TRBV7-6 with TRBJ1-4; TRBD1 matches at 8 bases. Germline CDR1 is SGHVS and CDR2 is FNYEAQ. The CDR3 sequence is 13 residues long. Trimming took 6 bases from V and 5 from J; bases not matched to a gene: 2.

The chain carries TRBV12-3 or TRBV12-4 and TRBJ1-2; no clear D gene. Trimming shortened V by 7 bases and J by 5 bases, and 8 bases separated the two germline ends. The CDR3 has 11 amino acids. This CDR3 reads CASKKGYGYTF. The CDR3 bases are TGTGCCAGCAAAAAAGGGTATGGCTACACCTTC.

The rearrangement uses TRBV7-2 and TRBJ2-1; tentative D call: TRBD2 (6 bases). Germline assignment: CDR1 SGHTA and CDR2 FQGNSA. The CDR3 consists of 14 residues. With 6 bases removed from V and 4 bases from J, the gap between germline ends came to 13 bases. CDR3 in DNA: TGTGCCAGCAGTTTTACGGGGGTATACAATGAGCAGTTCTTC. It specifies CASSFTGVYNEQFF.

The CDR3, as DNA: TGTGCCAGCGGCTACAAAGCAGGGGCCAACGTCCTGACTTTC. The encoded protein is CASGYKAGANVLTF. The rearrangement joins TRBV2 to TRBJ2-6; D ambiguous. Germline V gene lookup returns CDR1 SNHLY and CDR2 FYNNEI. V lost 8 bases and J 4 bases, leaving 12 bases between the germline ends. The CDR3 extends over 14 amino acids.

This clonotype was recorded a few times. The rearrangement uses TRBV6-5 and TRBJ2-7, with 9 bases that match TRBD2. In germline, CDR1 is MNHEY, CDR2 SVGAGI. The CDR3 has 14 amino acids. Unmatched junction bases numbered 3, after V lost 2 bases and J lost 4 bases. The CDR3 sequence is CASSYGAGGYEQYV. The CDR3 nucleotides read TGTGCCAGCAGTTACGGAGCGGGGGGTTACGAGCAGTACGTC.

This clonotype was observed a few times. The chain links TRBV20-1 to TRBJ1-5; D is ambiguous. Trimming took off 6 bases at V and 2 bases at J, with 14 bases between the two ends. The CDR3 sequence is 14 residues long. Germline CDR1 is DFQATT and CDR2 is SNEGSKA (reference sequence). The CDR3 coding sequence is TGCAGTGCCTGGACGGCAATCCGCAATCAGCCCCAGCATTTT. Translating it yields CSAWTAIRNQPQHF.

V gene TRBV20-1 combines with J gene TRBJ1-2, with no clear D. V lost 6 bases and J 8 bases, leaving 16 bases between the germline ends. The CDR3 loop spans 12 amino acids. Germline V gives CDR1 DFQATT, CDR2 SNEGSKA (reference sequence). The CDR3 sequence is CSARTVPVGYTF. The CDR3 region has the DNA TGCAGTGCCAGGACCGTACCAGTAGGCTACACCTTC.

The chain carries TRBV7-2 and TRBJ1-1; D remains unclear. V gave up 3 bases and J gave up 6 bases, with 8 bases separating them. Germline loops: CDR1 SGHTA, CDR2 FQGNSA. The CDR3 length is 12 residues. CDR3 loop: CASSFDLSEAFF. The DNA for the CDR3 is TGTGCCAGCAGCTTCGACCTCTCTGAAGCTTTCTTT.

In nucleotides, the CDR3 is TGCGCCAGCAGCCAAGAAGCCGGGGAGACCCAGTACTTC. The encoded protein is CASSQEAGETQYF. The chain has TRBV4-3 and TRBJ2-5; D is uncertain. V was trimmed by 0 bases and J by 5 bases, leaving 7 bases between them. The germline V gene encodes CDR1 LGHNA and CDR2 YSLEER. The CDR3 length is 13 residues.

CDR3 sequence (DNA): TGCGCCAGCAGCCAGGGACAACCCTACGAGCAGTACTTC. Its translation: CASSQGQPYEQYF. J is TRBJ2-7 and V is TRBV4-3; a weak D match, TRBD1 (6 bases). Trimming left V 3 bases short and J 2 bases short, with 8 bases between. CDR1 is LGHNA and CDR2 is YSLEER in the germline V gene. The length of the CDR3 is 13 residues.

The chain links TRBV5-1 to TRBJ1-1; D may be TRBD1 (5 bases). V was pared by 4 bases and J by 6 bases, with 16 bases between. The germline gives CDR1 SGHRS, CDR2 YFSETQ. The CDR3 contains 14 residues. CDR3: CASSPGTTGAEAFF. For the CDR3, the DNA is TGCGCCAGCAGCCCCGGGACGACGGGGGCTGAAGCTTTCTTT. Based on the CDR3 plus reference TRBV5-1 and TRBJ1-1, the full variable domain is KAGVTQTPRYLIKTRGQQVTLSCSPISGHRSVSWYQQTPGQGLQFLFEYFSETQRNKGNFPGRFSGRQFSNSRSEMNVSTLELGDSALYLCASSPGTTGAEAFFGQGTRLTVV.

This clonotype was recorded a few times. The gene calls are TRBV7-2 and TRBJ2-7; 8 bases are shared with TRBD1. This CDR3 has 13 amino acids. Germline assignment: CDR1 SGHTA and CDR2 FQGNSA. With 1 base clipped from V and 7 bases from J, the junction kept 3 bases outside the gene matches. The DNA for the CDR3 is TGTGCCAGCAGCTTAGGACAGGGGCGGGAGCAGTACGTC. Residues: CASSLGQGREQYV.

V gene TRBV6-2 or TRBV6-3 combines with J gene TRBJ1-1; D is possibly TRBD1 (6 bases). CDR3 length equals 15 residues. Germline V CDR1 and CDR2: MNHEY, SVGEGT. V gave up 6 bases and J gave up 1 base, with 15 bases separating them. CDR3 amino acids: CASRPGGTSNTEAFF. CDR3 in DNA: TGTGCCAGCAGACCTGGCGGGACATCGAACACTGAAGCTTTCTTT.

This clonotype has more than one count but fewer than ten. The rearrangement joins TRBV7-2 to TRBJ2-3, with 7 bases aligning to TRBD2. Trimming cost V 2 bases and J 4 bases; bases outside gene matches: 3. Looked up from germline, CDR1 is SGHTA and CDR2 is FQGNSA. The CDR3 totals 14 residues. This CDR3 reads CASSLLAVADTQYF. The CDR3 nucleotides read TGTGCCAGCAGCTTACTAGCGGTCGCAGATACGCAGTATTTT.

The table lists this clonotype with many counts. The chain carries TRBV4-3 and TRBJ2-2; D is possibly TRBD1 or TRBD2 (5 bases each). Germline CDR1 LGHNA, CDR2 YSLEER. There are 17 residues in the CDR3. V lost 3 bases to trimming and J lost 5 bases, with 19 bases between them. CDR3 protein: CASSQTVGPVGTGELFF. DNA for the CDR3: TGCGCCAGCAGCCAGACCGTGGGACCCGTTGGAACCGGGGAGCTGTTTTTT.

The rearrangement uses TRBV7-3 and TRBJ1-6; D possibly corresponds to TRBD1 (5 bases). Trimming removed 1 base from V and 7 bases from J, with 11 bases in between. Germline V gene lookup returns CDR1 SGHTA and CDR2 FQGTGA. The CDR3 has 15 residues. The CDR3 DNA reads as TGTGCCAGCAGCTTAATCGGGAAGGGGAATTCACCCCTCCACTTT. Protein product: CASSLIGKGNSPLHF.

Written as DNA, the CDR3 is TGCAGCGTTGGCGGAGCCTATGGCTACACCTTC. It is translated as CSVGGAYGYTF. This rearrangement joins TRBV29-1 to TRBJ1-2, with no clear D. The CDR3 is 11 amino acids. In germline, CDR1 is SQVTM, CDR2 ANQGSEA. Trimming removed 4 bases from V and 4 bases from J, with 7 bases in between.